This T cell receptor (beta chain) was found in a study of Ad26.COV2.S vaccination and SARS-CoV-2 variants. Specified treatment: roughly 18 received Ad26.COV2.S at low or high dose, single or two shots; roughly five received placebo; per-sample allocation not given. All samples were drawn on day 63, counting from the first vaccine or placebo injection. The vaccine antigen was prefusion-stabilized Wuhan SARS-CoV-2 spike. Study-wide results and caveats: Substantial breadth was reported for post-vaccination spike-specific CD8+ and CD4+ T cells. Those who received vaccine or placebo ended up with similar non-spike TCR breadth.

Note on this clone: Antigen: not known.

The assay was immunoSEQ multiplex PCR, and TCRdb's table has in-frame clones only and misses some. The sample lists over 400,000 clones, 80% to 95% occurring once. Germline CDR1 reads MNHEY; CDR2 reads SVGAGI. Trimming pared 6 bases from V and 5 bases from J, leaving 20 bases between. The CDR3 is made up of 15 amino acids. The material sequenced was peripheral blood, taken in a trial of Ad26.COV2.S vaccine versus placebo. The chain couples TRBV6-5 to TRBJ2-7; the D gene is possibly TRBD1 (6 bases). The sequence was collected from a person aged 18-60 years who received the Ad26.COV2.S COVID-19 vaccine or a placebo. DNA for the CDR3: TGTGCCAGCAGCCTATTACTAAACAGGGATCACGAGCAGTACTTC. This encodes CASSLLLNRDHEQYF.